This record looks at one T cell receptor beta chain sequence and its context. The sample originates from a study of T cell changes during pregnancy in multiple sclerosis. The CDR3 is made up of 17 amino acids. After removal of 5 bases from V and 0 bases from J, the junction contained 11 bases not matched to a gene. Germline V gene sequence: CDR1 SGHTA, CDR2 FQGNSA. Profiling relied on immunoSEQ multiplex PCR, and the TCRdb table lists in-frame clones only, not all of them. The table shows about 36,000 clones, with 90% to 95% occurring only once. The material was CD4+ T cells from peripheral blood mononuclear cells, obtained in the third trimester of pregnancy. The rearrangement uses TRBV7-2 and TRBJ1-2; 8 bases fit TRBD1. This TCR was sampled from a female donor in good health, enrolled as a control in a pregnancy study. The CDR3 nucleotides are TGTGCCAGCAGCCCACCGGGACAGGTCCCGTCTAACTATGGCTACACCTTC. It specifies CASSPPGQVPSNYGYTF.